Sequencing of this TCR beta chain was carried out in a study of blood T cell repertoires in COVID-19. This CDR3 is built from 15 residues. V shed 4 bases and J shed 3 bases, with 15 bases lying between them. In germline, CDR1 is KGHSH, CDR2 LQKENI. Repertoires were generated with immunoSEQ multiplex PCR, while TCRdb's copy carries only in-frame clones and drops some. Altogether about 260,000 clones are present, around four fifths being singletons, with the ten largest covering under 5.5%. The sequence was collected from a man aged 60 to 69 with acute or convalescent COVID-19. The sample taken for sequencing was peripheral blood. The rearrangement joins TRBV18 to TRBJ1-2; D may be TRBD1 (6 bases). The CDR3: CASSLRQATHYGYTF. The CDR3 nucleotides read TGTGCCAGCTCACTCAGACAGGCCACCCACTATGGCTACACCTTC.